The source of this T cell receptor (beta chain) is a study of regulatory T cells in long-lasting Graves disease (dated by TCRdb to about 2021). In the study overall: Persistent Graves' disease was defined as persistently positive TSH receptor autoantibodies together with antithyroid drug treatment for over 5 years. Patients with persistent Graves' disease were compared with patients with newly diagnosed Graves' disease using TCR sequencing and RNA sequencing of peripheral blood. The study took place in China and was registered as a clinical trial. A total of about 33 samples underwent TCR sequencing: about 13 from persistent and around 20 from newly diagnosed Graves' disease patients. On average, persistent Graves' disease patients in the clinical cohort had been on antithyroid drugs for about 10.3 years.

As encoded in the germline V gene, CDR1 is LGHNT while CDR2 is FRNRAP. The V end loses 3 bases and the J end loses 4 bases, and a stretch of 9 bases separates them. Including the terminal cysteine and phenylalanine, the CDR3 comprises 13 residues. Only the CDR3 region is kept as DNA, spanning 39 bases read in frame from base 1. General study outcomes and caveats: Sequencing and analysis were limited to the TCR beta chain. As a limitation, the authors acknowledged that the small sample size may reduce accuracy. Only peripheral blood was studied, because thyroid tissue, the primary lesion, was inaccessible. Compared with newly diagnosed patients, patients with persistent Graves' disease had lower TCR Shannon entropy and fewer highly expanded clones, which suggests clonal expansion. Patients with persistent disease shared more public clonotypes (approximately 2,500) than newly diagnosed patients did (more than 900). TRBV28, TRBJ1-2 and TRBJ2-5 were preferentially used in persistent disease, while TRBV20-1 and TRBJ2-1 were favored in newly diagnosed disease.

Regarding this clonotype: Which antigen it targets is not known. Per-base qualities were not stored, and no clone one base away is much larger.

The library was made by multiplex PCR. The instrument given in TCRdb is Illumina HiSeq 4000. TCR beta libraries were built with iRepertoire HTBI primers and Arm-PCR amplification of CDR3 regions. PCR products were gel purified before sequencing. Under the source paper's analysis protocol: A total of under 80 TRBV and approximately 13 TRBJ segments were identified across samples and were used for gene usage analysis of CDR3 amino acid clonotypes. COPE and FqMerger were used to merge filtered high-quality paired reads into contigs. BLAST was used to align contigs to the IMGT TRBV, TRBD and TRBJ reference genes, and CDR3 was defined following IMGT. Any clonotype with a frequency above 0.1% was counted as a highly expanded clone. Shannon entropy was used to measure repertoire diversity, and the Gini coefficient was used to measure V-J evenness. A clonotype found in more than one individual was treated as public. Through fastp at Q25 and MiXCR, TCRdb rebuilt clones from the public reads, retaining in-frame beta chains. Rows merge per CDR3 protein into single entries with the most common DNA and genes. For this entry, the V and J calls and clone size follow TCRdb and not the study's own pipeline. The sample table records 400,000 to 450,000 distinct CDR3 sequences; about a quarter of these occur just once. Roughly 26% of the sample is taken by the ten largest.

This sample's time point label indicates: persistent/refractory GD, antithyroid drugs over 5 years with positive TRAb. For both TCR sequencing and RNA sequencing, RNA was extracted from PBMCs using TRIzol. The diagnosis of Graves' disease was made according to American Thyroid Association guidelines. The patients came from an endocrinology department in Xi'an, China. Each patient gave 8.5 to 9.5 milliliters of peripheral blood, collected in an EDTA anticoagulant tube. Ficoll Paque Plus density gradient separation was used to isolate PBMCs, and no additional T cell sorting was done. RNA quality was checked with an Agilent 2100 Bioanalyzer and agarose gel, and concentration with a NanoDrop 2000.

The sequence was collected from a female donor with Graves disease. Material: peripheral blood mononuclear cells (PBMCs), obtained when the disease was refractory, from a patient treated with antithyroid drugs. The rearranged chain carries TRBV12-5 and TRBJ1-2, with no confident D gene call. The CDR3 loop reads CASGLGTLYGYTF. The nucleotide sequence reads as follows: TGTGCTAGTGGTTTAGGTACCCTCTATGGCTACACCTTC.